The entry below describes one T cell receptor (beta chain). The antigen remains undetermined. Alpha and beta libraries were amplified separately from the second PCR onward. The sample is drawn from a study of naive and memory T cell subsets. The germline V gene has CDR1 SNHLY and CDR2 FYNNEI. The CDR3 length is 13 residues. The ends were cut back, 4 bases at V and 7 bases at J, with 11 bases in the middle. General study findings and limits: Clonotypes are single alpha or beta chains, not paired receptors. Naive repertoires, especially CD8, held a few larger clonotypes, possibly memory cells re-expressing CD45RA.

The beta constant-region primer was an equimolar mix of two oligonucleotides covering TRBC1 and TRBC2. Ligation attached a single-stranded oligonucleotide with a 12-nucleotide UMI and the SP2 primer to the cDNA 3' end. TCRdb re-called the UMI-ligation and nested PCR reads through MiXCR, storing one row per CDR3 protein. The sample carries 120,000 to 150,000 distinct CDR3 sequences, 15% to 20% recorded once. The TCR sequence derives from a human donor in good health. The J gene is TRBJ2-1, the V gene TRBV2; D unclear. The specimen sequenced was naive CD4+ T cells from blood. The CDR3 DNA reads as TGTGCCAGCAGTGTTGGGAACCTTAATGAGCAGTTCTTC. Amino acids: CASSVGNLNEQFF. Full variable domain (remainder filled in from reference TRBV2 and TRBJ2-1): EPEVTQTPSHQVTQMGQEVILRCVPISNHLYFYWYRQILGQKVEFLVSFYNNEISEKSEIFDDQFSVERPDGSNFTLKIRSTKLEDSAMYFCASSVGNLNEQFFGPGTRLTVL.